This T cell receptor beta chain was profiled in a study of cytomegalovirus exposure and HLA in healthy donors. Study-wide findings and caveats: Fewer N-insertions than the roughly 630-donor mean were reportedly shown by an Asian-associated ancestry cluster in a later analysis. Per a later analysis, HLA-associated TCR beta chains showed more clonal expansion than other, equally common TCR beta chains. The authors listed around 150 TCR beta chains as cytomegalovirus-associated. Highly shared variants forming one cluster were likely a sequencing artifact.

Vbeta (60) and Jbeta (13) primers were used in the PCR. Repertoires were generated with immunoSEQ multiplex PCR, while TCRdb's copy carries only in-frame clones and drops some. The sample table sets out roughly 43,000 clones. On this clone itself: Its antigen is undetermined.

The V and J ends lost 7 bases and 4 bases, in that order; junction bases with no gene match: 5. Germline V CDR1 and CDR2: SQVTM, ANQGSEA. The CDR3 totals 15 residues. Sequenced sample: PBMCs. The J gene is TRBJ2-1, the V gene TRBV29-1, with TRBD2 identical over 15 bases. The TCR originated in a woman between 35 and 50 years old in good health and CMV-seronegative. CDR3 DNA sequence: TGCAGCGCCAGAGGGACTAGCGGGAGGTACAATGAGCAGTTCTTC. This codes for CSARGTSGRYNEQFF.